This T cell receptor (beta chain) was sequenced in a study of blood T cell repertoires in COVID-19. In the source study's methods: Reference gene primers were amplified, and this amplification served to estimate nucleated cell counts. Method: immunoSEQ multiplex PCR; TCRdb's copy keeps in-frame clones and lacks some. V and J calls and clone size are as listed in that table; D and trimming were resolved from the DNA. The data show roughly 100,000 clones, about four fifths seen once. The V gene's germline CDR1 is LNHNV and CDR2 YYDKDF (reference sequence). This CDR3 comprises 15 residues. Trimming stripped 0 bases from V and 11 bases from J, with 16 bases between. This clone showed up just a few times.

The chain couples TRBV15 to TRBJ2-2, with a tentative D call TRBD2 (5 bases). The clonotype originates from a woman aged 70-85 years with acute or convalescent COVID-19. The sequencing sample was made of peripheral blood. CDR3 region: CATSRDKAAGGELFF. CDR3 nucleotide sequence: TGTGCCACCAGCAGAGATAAAGCGGCAGGCGGAGAGCTGTTTTTT.